Shown below are 21 T cell receptor beta chains from a single sample sequenced in a study of blood T cell repertoires in COVID-19. Profiled with immunoSEQ multiplex PCR; TCRdb holds only in-frame clones, not every one. Among around 170,000 clones, around 83% were seen once, and the ten largest hold about 5.7%. The sequenced sample was peripheral blood. The receptors here all came from a woman aged 40 to 50 with acute or convalescent COVID-19.

The rearrangement uses TRBV30 and TRBJ2-1; tentative D call: TRBD2 (5 bases). The CDR3 loop spans 15 amino acids. Germline V gene sequence: CDR1 GTSNPN, CDR2 SVGIG (reference sequence). V lost 1 base, J lost 3 bases, and 13 bases lay in between. The CDR3 region has the DNA TGTGCCTGGAGTGGAGTCGAGCGGATCTACAATGAGCAGTTCTTC. As protein: CAWSGVERIYNEQFF.

This chain uses TRBV5-1 with TRBJ1-1; TRBD1 agrees at 9 bases. The CDR3 covers 15 residues. The germline gives CDR1 SGHRS, CDR2 YFSETQ. With 4 bases clipped from V and 7 bases from J, the junction kept 11 bases outside the gene matches. DNA for the CDR3: TGCGCCAGCAGCGGGGGGACAGGGTGGCGGGGTGAAGCTTTCTTT. It encodes CASSGGTGWRGEAFF. Complete variable domain (other parts from reference TRBV5-1 and TRBJ1-1): KAGVTQTPRYLIKTRGQQVTLSCSPISGHRSVSWYQQTPGQGLQFLFEYFSETQRNKGNFPGRFSGRQFSNSRSEMNVSTLELGDSALYLCASSGGTGWRGEAFFGQGTRLTVV.

The chain combines TRBV3-1 (or the pseudogene TRBV3-2) with TRBJ2-5, with 7 bases aligning to TRBD2. The CDR3 has 14 residues. J lost 6 bases, V lost 0 bases, and 4 bases had no gene match. CDR1 and CDR2 from the germline V gene are LGHDT and YNNKEL (reference sequence). The CDR3 nucleotides read TGTGCCAGCAGCCAAGAGGGAGGGTTGAAGACCCAGTACTTC. This translates into CASSQEGGLKTQYF.

The chain carries TRBV7-8 and TRBJ2-1; D possibly corresponds to TRBD1 (6 bases). The CDR3 totals 17 residues. The germline gives CDR1 SGHVS, CDR2 FQNEAQ. V gave up 3 bases and J gave up 0 bases, with 15 bases separating them. The CDR3 loop reads CASSFRQAPSSYNEQFF. CDR3 DNA: TGTGCCAGCAGCTTCCGACAGGCCCCTAGCTCCTACAATGAGCAGTTCTTC.

The chain uses TRBV5-1 and TRBJ2-1; no reliable D call. CDR1 is SGHRS, CDR2 YFSETQ, per germline. This CDR3 spans 12 amino acids. V dropped 0 bases and J dropped 8 bases, with 6 bases sitting between them. The CDR3 here is CASSLDAHEQFF. The CDR3 bases are TGCGCCAGCAGCTTGGATGCGCATGAGCAGTTCTTC.

V and J are TRBV28 and TRBJ1-5; no clear D gene. V lost 3 bases and J lost 5, with 11 bases in between. The CDR3 extends over 14 amino acids. Germline V gene lookup returns CDR1 MDHEN and CDR2 SYDVKM. The CDR3 sequence is CASSFGQAHQPQHF. The CDR3 DNA follows: TGTGCCAGCAGTTTTGGTCAGGCCCATCAGCCCCAGCATTTT.

The chain links TRBV7-9 to TRBJ2-7; 9 bases are a match to TRBD1. This CDR3 region has 15 residues. Looked up from germline, CDR1 is SEHNR and CDR2 is FQNEAQ (reference sequence). The V segment lost 5 bases and the J segment 4 bases; nucleotides outside the gene matches: 9. Here the CDR3 reads CASSDRTGVAYEQYF. As DNA, the CDR3 is TGTGCCAGCAGCGACCGGACAGGGGTTGCATACGAGCAGTACTTC. Variable domain in full (rest from reference TRBV7-9 and TRBJ2-7): DTGVSQNPRHKITKRGQNVTFRCDPISEHNRLYWYRQTLGQGPEFLTYFQNEAQLEKSRLLSDRFSAERPKGSFSTLEIQRTEQGDSAMYLCASSDRTGVAYEQYFGPGTRLTVT.

This rearrangement joins TRBV28 to TRBJ1-2; D is unclear. The CDR3 spans 12 residues. The germline V and J ends were trimmed by 10 bases and 1 base, with 10 bases remaining between them. Germline V lookup: CDR1 MDHEN, CDR2 SYDVKM. DNA of the CDR3: TGTGCCACTACCGCGGGTAACTATGGCTACACCTTC. Its protein is CATTAGNYGYTF.

The V and J genes are TRBV6-5 and TRBJ2-1; 9 bases map to TRBD2. Trimming took 7 bases from V and 9 from J; bases not matched to a gene: 13. This CDR3 spans 15 amino acids. Germline V gene sequence: CDR1 MNHEY, CDR2 SVGAGI. CDR3 nucleotide sequence: TGTGCCAGCACCATGGGGGTAGCGGGAGTGGGTGAGCAGTTCTTC. Translation: CASTMGVAGVGEQFF.

The CDR3 DNA sequence: TGTGCCAGCAGTTTTCGTGAAAAACTGTTTTTT. Amino acid sequence: CASSFREKLFF. V usage is TRBV12-3 or TRBV12-4 and J usage is TRBJ1-4; D uncertain. This CDR3 has 11 residues. Trimming took off 3 bases at V and 7 bases at J, with 3 bases between the two ends.

The genes are TRBV7-2 and TRBJ2-5; TRBD2 matches at 8 bases. Per germline, CDR1 SGHTA and CDR2 FQGNSA. V was clipped by 1 base and J by 5 bases; unmatched bases: 3. The CDR3 covers 14 residues. CDR3 sequence: CASSLGPGGETQYF. For the CDR3, the DNA is TGTGCCAGCAGCTTAGGCCCGGGGGGGGAGACCCAGTACTTC.

The gene calls are TRBV15 and TRBJ1-6; no reliable D call. The germline V and J ends were trimmed by 6 bases and 2 bases, with 5 bases remaining between them. Germline CDR1 is LNHNV and CDR2 is YYDKDF (reference sequence). The length of the CDR3 is 13 residues. The CDR3 is CATSNTYNSPLHF. In DNA, the CDR3 is TGTGCCACCAGTAATACCTATAATTCACCCCTCCACTTT.

The chain joins TRBV28 to TRBJ2-7; D might be TRBD2 (6 bases). The CDR3 is 15 amino acids. Germline V CDR1 and CDR2: MDHEN, SYDVKM. Trimming removed 5 bases at V and 5 bases at J, with 19 bases between. CDR3 protein: CASSLPAGSPNEQYF. In nucleotides, the CDR3 is TGTGCCAGCAGTCTTCCGGCGGGATCCCCCAACGAGCAGTACTTC.

The chain carries TRBV5-4 and TRBJ1-3, with a possible D match to TRBD1 (5 bases). V dropped 4 bases and J dropped 4 bases, with 18 bases sitting between them. The V gene's germline CDR1 is SGHNT and CDR2 YYREEE (reference sequence). The length of the CDR3 is 16 residues. DNA of the CDR3: TGTGCCAGCAGCCGCGGGACTTTTACGGGAGGAAACACCATATATTTT. This translates into CASSRGTFTGGNTIYF. Full variable domain (rest looked up from reference TRBV5-4 and TRBJ1-3): ETGVTQSPTHLIKTRGQQVTLRCSSQSGHNTVSWYQQALGQGPQFIFQYYREEENGRGNFPPRFSGLQFPNYSSELNVNALELDDSALYLCASSRGTFTGGNTIYFGEGSWLTVV.

V usage is TRBV7-3 and J usage is TRBJ2-7, with 16 bases fitting TRBD2. Germline V gene data show CDR1 as SGHTA and CDR2 as FQGTGA. V trimming: 3 bases; J trimming: 6 bases; junction bases outside the gene matches: 5. This CDR3 has 16 amino acids. The CDR3 loop reads CASSLGLAGGTGEQYF. CDR3 DNA sequence: TGTGCCAGCAGCTTGGGACTAGCGGGGGGGACTGGCGAGCAGTACTTC.

CDR3 residues: CATSVSGTGATYNEQFF. The CDR3 coding sequence is TGTGCCACCAGTGTGTCCGGGACAGGGGCAACCTACAATGAGCAGTTCTTC. V and J are TRBV24-1 and TRBJ2-1, with TRBD1 identical over 10 bases. With 5 bases clipped from V and 2 bases from J, the junction kept 8 bases outside the gene matches. The CDR3 is made up of 17 amino acids. CDR1 and CDR2 (germline): KGHDR, SFDVKD.

V gene TRBV28 combines with J gene TRBJ1-1; possibly TRBD1 for D (5 bases). CDR1 and CDR2 (germline): MDHEN, SYDVKM. CDR3 length: 11 amino acids. Trimming pared 4 bases from V and 11 bases from J, leaving 11 bases between. The CDR3 DNA is TGTGCCAGCAGTTGGGCAGGGAAGGCTTTCTTT. Translated, it gives CASSWAGKAFF.

This clone was counted a single time. The V and J genes are TRBV9 and TRBJ2-3, with 11 bases that match TRBD2. The CDR3 covers 18 residues. From germline, CDR1 is SGDLS and CDR2 YYNGEE. V lost 2 bases, J lost 7 bases, and 15 bases stayed unmatched. Here the CDR3 DNA reads TGTGCCAGCAGCGTGAACCCTCGACTAGCGGGGAGTGTGAATACGCAGTATTTT. It codes for CASSVNPRLAGSVNTQYF.

The chain is built from TRBV6-5 and TRBJ2-1, with D maybe TRBD2 (5 bases). The CDR3 covers 14 residues. Germline lookup yields CDR1 MNHEY and CDR2 SVGAGI. Trimming took 0 bases from V and 8 from J, leaving 11 bases between them. The CDR3 region is CASSYSPGWDEQFF. Here the CDR3 DNA reads TGTGCCAGCAGTTACTCTCCGGGGTGGGATGAGCAGTTCTTC.

The gene calls are TRBV7-8 and TRBJ1-3; D gene unclear. The germline gives CDR1 SGHVS, CDR2 FQNEAQ. V was trimmed by 1 base and J by 0 bases, leaving 7 bases between them. CDR3 length: 15 residues. In nucleotides, the CDR3 is TGTGCCAGCAGCTTAGATCCCGGCTCTGGAAACACCATATATTTT. Translating it yields CASSLDPGSGNTIYF.

In its sample, this clone was seen once. The chain combines TRBV11-2 with TRBJ1-5, with 8 bases fitting TRBD1. V shed 6 bases, J shed 3 bases, and the junction held 4 bases outside the gene matches. CDR1 and CDR2 from the germline V gene are SGHAT and FQNNGV. This CDR3 has 14 amino acids. The CDR3 DNA is TGTGCCAGCAGACAGACAGGGGACAATCAGCCCCAGCATTTT. Translation gives CASRQTGDNQPQHF.